The 10 T cell receptor beta chains listed next were all sequenced from one sample in a study of early T cells in non-severe SARS-CoV-2 infection. In TCRdb, the 5' RACE reads were re-called with MiXCR into one record per CDR3 protein. Of tens of thousands of distinct CDR3 sequences in the sample, approximately 8.8% were seen once. The sample here was whole blood, taken at baseline. These receptors were collected from an adult who was a healthcare worker with PCR-confirmed SARS-CoV-2 infection or an uninfected control (not recorded which).

This clonotype was found many times. The genes are TRBV7-6 and TRBJ2-1, with D perhaps TRBD1 or TRBD2 (5 bases each). There are 12 residues in the CDR3. Germline CDR1 is SGHVS and CDR2 is FNYEAQ. Trimming left V 1 base short and J 10 bases short, with 8 bases between. CDR3 in DNA: TGTGCCAGCAGCTTAGGAGGGGAAGAGCAGTTCTTC. This encodes CASSLGGEEQFF.

This clonotype appeared many times. The chain carries TRBV2 and TRBJ2-7, with 10 positions matching TRBD2. Per germline, CDR1 SNHLY and CDR2 FYNNEI. This CDR3 has 14 residues. V lost 4 bases, J lost 6 bases, and 6 bases stayed unmatched. CDR3 sequence (DNA): TGTGCCAGCAGTGCCCTAGCGGGAGCCAGCGAGCAGTACTTC. Translation gives CASSALAGASEQYF.

This clonotype was recorded at least ten times. The J gene is TRBJ1-5, the V gene TRBV12-3 or TRBV12-4; D is uncertain. Trimming shortened V by 3 bases and J by 0 bases, and 3 bases separated the two germline ends. This CDR3 region has 13 residues. CDR3 in amino acids: CASSFSSNQPQHF. The CDR3 region has the DNA TGTGCCAGCAGTTTTAGTAGCAATCAGCCCCAGCATTTT.

This clonotype was counted ten times or more. V gene TRBV13 combines with J gene TRBJ2-1, with D tentatively TRBD2 (6 bases). The CDR3 is 19 residues long. Germline V gene data show CDR1 as PRHDT and CDR2 as FYEKMQ (reference sequence). The V gene lost 5 bases and the J gene lost 0 bases, with 23 bases spanning the gap. The CDR3 spells CASSPRGLKTNHSYNEQFF. The CDR3 coding sequence is TGTGCCAGCAGCCCCCGGGGACTTAAAACGAATCACTCCTACAATGAGCAGTTCTTC.

The chain links TRBV6-5 to TRBJ2-2; D ambiguous. There are 15 residues in the CDR3. With 2 bases removed from V and 3 bases from J, the gap between germline ends came to 10 bases. Germline V gene lookup returns CDR1 MNHEY and CDR2 SVGAGI. CDR3 DNA: TGTGCCAGCAGTTACGCCCTAGGGCACACCGGGGAGCTGTTTTTT. Its translation: CASSYALGHTGELFF.

This clonotype is medium-sized (0.01 to 0.1%) within its sample. The DNA of the CDR3 is TGTGCCAGCAGCATGGGACAGTACACAGATACGCAGTATTTT. Its protein is CASSMGQYTDTQYF. This sequence joins TRBV7-3 and TRBJ2-3, with 7 bases lining up with TRBD1. The CDR3 has 14 amino acids. Germline V CDR1 and CDR2: SGHTA, FQGTGA. V shed 5 bases and J 2 bases; nucleotides not matched to a gene: 4.

This clonotype was seen a handful of times. The chain combines TRBV5-6 with TRBJ1-4; TRBD1 agrees at 10 bases. CDR3 length: 15 amino acids. The junction had 5 bases not matched to a gene; V was cut back by 1 base and J by 8 bases. The germline CDR1 and CDR2 sequences are SGHDT and YYEEEE. The CDR3 spells CASSLSDRGPEKLFF. In DNA, the CDR3 is TGTGCCAGCAGCTTGAGCGACAGGGGGCCCGAAAAACTGTTTTTT.

This clonotype was seen ten or more times. This chain uses TRBV6-6 with TRBJ2-1; D is uncertain. The germline V gene encodes CDR1 MNHNY and CDR2 SVGAGI (reference sequence). This CDR3 is 14 amino acids long. V lost 5 bases and J lost 7, with 15 bases in between. CDR3 bases: TGTGCCAGCAGTAACGAGCCCAGGTTGAATGAGCAGTTCTTC. Protein sequence: CASSNEPRLNEQFF.

The gene calls are TRBV10-3 and TRBJ2-7, with 11 nucleotides matching TRBD2. V shed 4 bases and J 1 base; nucleotides not matched to a gene: 0. This CDR3 comprises 14 residues. Germline CDR1 is ENHRY and CDR2 is SYGVKD. CDR3 nucleotides: TGTGCCATCAGTGGACTAGCGGGGTCCTACGAGCAGTACTTC. Translation gives CAISGLAGSYEQYF.

This clonotype was counted ten times or more. This chain connects TRBV5-3 to TRBJ2-2; D is unclear. TRBV5-3 is given ORF status, its function remaining uncertain. This CDR3 spans 15 amino acids. Trimming took off 0 bases at V and 2 bases at J, with 8 bases between the two ends. DNA of the CDR3: TGTGCCAGAAGCTTGGTTGGACGTAACACCGGGGAGCTGTTTTTT. Its protein product is CARSLVGRNTGELFF.